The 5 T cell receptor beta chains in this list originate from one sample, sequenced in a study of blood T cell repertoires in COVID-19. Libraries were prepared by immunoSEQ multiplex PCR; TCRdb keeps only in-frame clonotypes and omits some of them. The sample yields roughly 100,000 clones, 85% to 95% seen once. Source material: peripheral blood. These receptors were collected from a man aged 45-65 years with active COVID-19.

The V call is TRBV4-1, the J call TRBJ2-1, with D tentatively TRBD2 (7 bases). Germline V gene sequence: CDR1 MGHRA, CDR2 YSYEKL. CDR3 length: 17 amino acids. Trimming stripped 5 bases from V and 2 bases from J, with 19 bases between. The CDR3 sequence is CASSSVGGGSTYNEQFF. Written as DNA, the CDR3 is TGCGCCAGCAGCTCGGTGGGGGGCGGGAGTACCTACAATGAGCAGTTCTTC.

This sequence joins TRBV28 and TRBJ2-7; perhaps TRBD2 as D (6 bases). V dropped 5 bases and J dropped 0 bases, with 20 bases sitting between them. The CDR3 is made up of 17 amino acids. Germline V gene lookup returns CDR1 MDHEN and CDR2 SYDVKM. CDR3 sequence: CASSPPGAGTHSYEQYF. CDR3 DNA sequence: TGTGCCAGCAGTCCTCCAGGAGCCGGGACTCACTCCTACGAGCAGTACTTC.

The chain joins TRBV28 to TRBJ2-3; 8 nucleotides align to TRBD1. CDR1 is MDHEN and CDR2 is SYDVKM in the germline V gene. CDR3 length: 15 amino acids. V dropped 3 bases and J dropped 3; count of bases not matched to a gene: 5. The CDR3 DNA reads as TGTGCCAGCAGTTTGGACAGGGAGAGGACAGATACGCAGTATTTT. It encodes CASSLDRERTDTQYF. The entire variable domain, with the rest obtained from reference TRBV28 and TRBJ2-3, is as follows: DVKVTQSSRYLVKRTGEKVFLECVQDMDHENMFWYRQDPGLGLRLIYFSYDVKMKEKGDIPEGYSVSREKKERFSLILESASTNQTSMYLCASSLDRERTDTQYFGPGTRLTVL.

CDR3: CASRGALAPDTQYF. The CDR3 nucleotides are TGTGCCAGCCGGGGGGCCCTCGCCCCAGATACGCAGTATTTT. The chain couples TRBV25-1 to TRBJ2-3; TRBD2 is a possible D gene (7 bases). Deletions cut 8 bases from V and 4 bases from J, with 16 bases between. Germline CDR1 and CDR2: MGHDK and SYGVNS. This CDR3 is 14 amino acids long.

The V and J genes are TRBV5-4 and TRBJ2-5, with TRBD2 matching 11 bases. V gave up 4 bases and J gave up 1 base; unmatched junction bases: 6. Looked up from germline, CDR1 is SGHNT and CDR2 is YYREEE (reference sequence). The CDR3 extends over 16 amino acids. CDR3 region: CASSPTGTSGQETQYF. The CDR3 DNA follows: TGTGCCAGCAGCCCAACCGGGACTAGCGGCCAAGAGACCCAGTACTTC. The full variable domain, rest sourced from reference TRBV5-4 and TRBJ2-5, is ETGVTQSPTHLIKTRGQQVTLRCSSQSGHNTVSWYQQALGQGPQFIFQYYREEENGRGNFPPRFSGLQFPNYSSELNVNALELDDSALYLCASSPTGTSGQETQYFGPGTRLLVL.